This TCR beta chain was found in a study of blood T cell repertoires in COVID-19. In the study overall: Acute-phase and convalescent COVID-19 samples originated in the United States, Italy and Spain. Sample material is recorded as cDNA or gDNA derived from T cells, B-cell-depleted T cells, or PBMCs.

Germline lookup yields CDR1 LNHDA and CDR2 SQIVND (reference sequence). The CDR3 is made up of 14 amino acids. J gave up 5 bases and V 9 bases, and 9 bases lay outside the gene matches. Per the study methods: Amplification with reference gene primers provided the estimates of nucleated cell counts. Profiled with immunoSEQ multiplex PCR; TCRdb holds only in-frame clones, not every one. D and trimming come from the DNA, and the V and J calls and clone size come from that table. This sample has 300,000 to 350,000 clones, with roughly 90% found just once. Patients at the Seattle site were enrolled during active infection and followed longitudinally.

The receptor was derived from a woman aged 25 to 39 with COVID-19, enrolled during active disease. The specimen sequenced was peripheral blood. The chain links TRBV19 to TRBJ1-4, with 7 positions matching TRBD1. The CDR3 nucleotides read TGTGCCAGCTACGACAGGGCGGGCAATGAAAAACTGTTTTTT. Translation gives CASYDRAGNEKLFF.